This TCR beta chain originates from a study of T cells in tuberculosis. Looking at the study overall: IGRA-negative adolescents, IGRA-positive adolescents with latent tuberculosis and adults with active tuberculosis formed this South African cohort. Whole-study results and caveats: A GMM-specific repertoire classifier reached approximately 90% accuracy, AUROC approximately 0.93. Smaller distances to GMM-specific TCRs suggested their expansion in active tuberculosis.

Data came from immunoSEQ multiplex PCR; TCRdb stores just in-frame clones and leaves some out. The sample holds tens of thousands of clones, around 94% seen once. About this clone: Its antigen is unidentified.

Sequenced input: PBMCs. This TCR came from a donor aged 10-35 years with latent tuberculosis or without tuberculosis infection. Some clones in this sample may be carry-over from other donors' samples.

The CDR3 region is CASSQETDNSYEQYF. The CDR3 nucleotides read TGCGCCAGCAGCCAAGAAACAGACAACTCCTACGAGCAGTACTTC. The V gene is TRBV4-1, the J gene TRBJ2-7, with D hard to call. CDR3 size: 15 residues. V was pared by 0 bases and J by 0 bases, with 9 bases between. Germline lookup yields CDR1 MGHRA and CDR2 YSYEKL.